This T cell receptor (beta chain) was captured in a study of response to subunit inactivated influenza vaccine. Study conclusions and caveats: Seasonal influenza vaccination, on each occasion, was suggested by the authors to recruit few new T cells.

One entry per CDR3 protein, called by TCRdb with MiXCR from the RT-PCR reads. Of hundreds of thousands of distinct CDR3 sequences listed, under 20% were seen once; the top ten hold about a tenth. Trimming at V came to 4 bases and at J to 3 bases, leaving 6 bases not matched to a gene. The CDR3 consists of 14 residues. In germline, CDR1 is MNHEY, CDR2 SMNVEV (reference sequence). Points on this clonotype: What it binds is not known.

The material sequenced was PBMCs from blood, taken roughly 5 days after vaccination. This sequence originates from a man aged 45-65 years who received an inactivated influenza vaccine. The chain has TRBV27 and TRBJ2-7; 7 bases fit TRBD1. CDR3 sequence (DNA): TGTGCCAGCAGTTCCCTGGGACAGAGCTACGAGCAGTACTTC. It is translated as CASSSLGQSYEQYF.